This T cell receptor beta chain was recorded in a study of CD8+ T cells in alopecia areata. cDNA reverse transcribed from extracted RNA served as the sequencing template. The data were produced by immunoSEQ multiplex PCR, yet TCRdb's version contains in-frame clones alone and is incomplete. The table records some 220,000 clones, under 60% of them present only once. Treatment indicated: oral pan-JAK inhibitor, 5-10 mg twice daily. The CDR3 loop spans 11 amino acids. Germline V gene sequence: CDR1 SQVTM, CDR2 ANQGSEA. V was cut by 0 bases and J by 8 bases, with 7 bases left in between. To note about this clone: At the DNA level, this CDR3 is encoded by other sequences in the same sample as well.

The V and J genes are TRBV29-1 and TRBJ1-2, with D hard to call. The receptor's source is a human donor with alopecia areata. The input for sequencing was CD4+ T cells sorted from blood, taken at week 4, from a patient treated with tofacitinib. The CDR3 DNA sequence: TGCAGCGTTGAAGATCTGGGGGGCTACACCTTC. Translation gives CSVEDLGGYTF.